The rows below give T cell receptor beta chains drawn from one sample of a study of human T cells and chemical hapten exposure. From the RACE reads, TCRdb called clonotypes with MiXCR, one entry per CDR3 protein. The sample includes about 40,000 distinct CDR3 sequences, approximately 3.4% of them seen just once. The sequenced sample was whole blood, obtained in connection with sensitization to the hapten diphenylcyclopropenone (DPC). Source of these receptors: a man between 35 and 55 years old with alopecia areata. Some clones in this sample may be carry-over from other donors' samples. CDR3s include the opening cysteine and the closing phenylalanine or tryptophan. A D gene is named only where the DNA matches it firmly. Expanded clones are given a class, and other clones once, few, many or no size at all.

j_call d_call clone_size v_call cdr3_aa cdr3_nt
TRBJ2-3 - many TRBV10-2 CASSEGLLARRDTQYF TGCGCCAGCAGTGAAGGATTACTCGCGCGGCGGGATACGCAGTATTTT
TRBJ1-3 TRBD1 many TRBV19 CASTIGTVSGNTIYF TGTGCCAGTACCATAGGGACAGTCTCTGGAAACACCATATATTTT
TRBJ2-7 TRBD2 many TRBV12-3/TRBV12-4 CASSSLAGGPVEQYF TGTGCCAGCAGTTCACTAGCGGGAGGGCCAGTCGAGCAGTACTTC
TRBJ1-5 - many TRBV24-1 CATAAVSNQPQHF TGTGCCACCGCGGCGGTTAGCAATCAGCCCCAGCATTTT
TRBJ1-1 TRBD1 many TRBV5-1 CASSLESGQGYTEAFF TGCGCCAGCAGCTTGGAGTCGGGACAGGGGTATACTGAAGCTTTCTTT
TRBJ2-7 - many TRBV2 CASVGVEQYF TGTGCCAGCGTGGGGGTAGAGCAGTACTTC
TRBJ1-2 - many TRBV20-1 CSASVSGASFNGYTF TGCAGTGCTAGTGTGTCAGGGGCTTCCTTCAATGGCTACACCTTC
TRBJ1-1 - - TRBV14 CASSQFMNTEAFF TGTGCCAGCAGCCAGTTCATGAACACTGAAGCTTTCTTT
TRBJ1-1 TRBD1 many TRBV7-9 CASSVGIGGGTEAFF TGTGCCAGCAGCGTCGGTATAGGGGGCGGCACTGAAGCTTTCTTT
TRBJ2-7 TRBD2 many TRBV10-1 CASSKAGAGVYEQYF TGCGCCAGCAGTAAAGCGGGAGCTGGAGTTTACGAGCAGTACTTC
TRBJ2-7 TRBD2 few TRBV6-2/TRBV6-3 CASNGLAGGPLLF TGTGCCAGCAATGGACTAGCGGGCGGTCCCCTCCTCTTC
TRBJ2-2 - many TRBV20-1 CSARRGTQDNGELFF TGCAGTGCTAGACGGGGGACACAGGATAATGGGGAGCTGTTTTTT
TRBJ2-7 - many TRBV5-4 CASSLWGAGTEQYF TGTGCCAGCAGCTTGTGGGGGGCCGGGACCGAGCAGTACTTC
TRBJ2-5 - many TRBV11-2 CASSGVVVETQYF TGTGCCAGCAGCGGTGTGGTGGTGGAGACCCAGTACTTC
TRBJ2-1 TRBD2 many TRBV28 CASSLIPKSQREGDNEQFF TGTGCCAGCAGTTTAATACCGAAATCCCAGCGGGAGGGGGACAATGAGCAGTTCTTC
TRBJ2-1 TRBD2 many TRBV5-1 CASIPTSGINNEQFF TGCGCCAGCATCCCAACTAGCGGGATTAACAATGAGCAGTTCTTC
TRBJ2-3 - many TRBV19 CASRISGDTQYF TGTGCCAGTAGGATCTCCGGAGATACGCAGTATTTT
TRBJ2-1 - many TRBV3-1 CASRSLGYNEQFF TGTGCCAGCAGAAGTCTTGGCTACAATGAGCAGTTCTTC
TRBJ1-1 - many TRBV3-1 CASSQVIGPRGAFF TGTGCCAGCAGCCAAGTGATCGGACCCCGAGGAGCTTTCTTT
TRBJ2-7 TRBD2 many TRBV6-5 CASSYSGAGGSPHEQYF TGTGCCAGCAGTTACTCTGGGGCGGGAGGAAGCCCGCACGAGCAGTACTTC
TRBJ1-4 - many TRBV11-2 CASSPPGAPGEKLFF TGTGCCAGCAGCCCCCCGGGGGCACCGGGTGAAAAACTGTTTTTT
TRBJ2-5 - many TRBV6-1 CASSAEKTQYF TGTGCCAGCAGTGCAGAGAAGACCCAGTACTTC
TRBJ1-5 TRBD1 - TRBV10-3 CAIREQGTQPQHF TGTGCCATCAGGGAACAGGGGACCCAGCCCCAGCATTTT
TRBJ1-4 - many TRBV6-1 CASSESGAINEKLFF TGTGCCAGCAGTGAATCGGGGGCCATTAATGAAAAACTGTTTTTT
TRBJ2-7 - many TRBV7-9 CASSLEGTRTYEQYF TGTGCCAGCAGCTTAGAGGGGACACGTACCTACGAGCAGTACTTC
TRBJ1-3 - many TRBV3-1 CASSQVFNTIYF TGTGCCAGCAGCCAAGTGTTTAACACCATATATTTT
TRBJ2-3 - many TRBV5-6 CASSFAEAGTDTQYF TGTGCCAGCAGCTTCGCTGAGGCAGGCACAGATACGCAGTATTTT
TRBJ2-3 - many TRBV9 CASSVATTQYF TGTGCCAGCAGCGTAGCAACTACGCAGTATTTT
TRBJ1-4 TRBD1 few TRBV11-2 CASSSGGVANEKLFF TGTGCCAGCAGCTCAGGGGGGGTGGCTAATGAAAAACTGTTTTTT
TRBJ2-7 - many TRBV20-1 CSGPKTVDSDEQYF TGCTCCGGACCCAAGACCGTAGACAGCGACGAGCAGTACTTC
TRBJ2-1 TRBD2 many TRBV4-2 CAAGEAGGYNEQFF TGTGCCGCGGGGGAGGCGGGAGGTTACAATGAGCAGTTCTTC
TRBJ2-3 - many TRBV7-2 CASSADRSTDTQYF TGTGCCAGCAGTGCAGACAGGAGCACAGATACGCAGTATTTT
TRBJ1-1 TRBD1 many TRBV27 CASSGPGQGVREAFF TGTGCCAGCAGTGGACCGGGACAGGGGGTTCGTGAAGCTTTCTTT
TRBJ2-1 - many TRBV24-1 CATSDRLGSYNEQFF TGTGCCACCAGTGACCGTCTGGGAAGCTACAATGAGCAGTTCTTC
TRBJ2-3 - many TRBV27 CASTNLHSTDTQYF TGTGCCAGCACCAACTTGCATAGCACAGATACGCAGTATTTT
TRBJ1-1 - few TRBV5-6 CASSFQGRGTEAFF TGTGCCAGCAGCTTTCAGGGAAGGGGCACTGAAGCTTTCTTT
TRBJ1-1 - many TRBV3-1 CASSQEGWGGTEAFF TGTGCCAGCAGCCAAGAGGGTTGGGGGGGCACTGAAGCTTTCTTT
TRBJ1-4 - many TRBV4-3 CASSQDPQQTREKLFF TGCGCCAGCAGCCAAGATCCCCAACAGACTCGGGAAAAACTGTTTTTT
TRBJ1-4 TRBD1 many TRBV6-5 CASRGTGGYEKLFF TGTGCCAGCAGGGGGACAGGGGGATATGAAAAACTGTTTTTT
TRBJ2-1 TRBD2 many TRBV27 CASRPRGNSYNEQFF TGTGCCAGCCGACCGCGGGGGAACTCCTACAATGAGCAGTTCTTC
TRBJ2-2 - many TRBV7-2 CASSRNRVTNTGELFF TGTGCCAGCAGCCGCAACCGTGTTACGAACACCGGGGAGCTGTTTTTT
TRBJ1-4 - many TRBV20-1 CSAREGTGEKLFF TGCAGTGCTAGAGAGGGGACGGGTGAAAAACTGTTTTTT
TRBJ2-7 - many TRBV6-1 CASSYYRLGYEQYF TGTGCCAGCAGTTATTACAGGCTAGGCTACGAGCAGTACTTC
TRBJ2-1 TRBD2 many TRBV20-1 CSARDTLAVEQFF TGCAGTGCTAGAGATACCCTAGCGGTTGAGCAGTTCTTC
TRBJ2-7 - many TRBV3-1 CASSQARGPTYEQYF TGTGCCAGCAGCCAAGCCCGGGGTCCTACCTACGAGCAGTACTTC
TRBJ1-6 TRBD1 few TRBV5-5 CASSPTGTDNSPLHF TGTGCCAGCAGCCCTACCGGGACAGATAATTCACCCCTCCACTTT
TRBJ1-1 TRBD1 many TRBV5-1 CASSFGQGGTEAFF TGCGCCAGCAGCTTCGGACAGGGGGGTACTGAAGCTTTCTTT
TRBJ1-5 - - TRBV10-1 CASTPTAPLLWSQPQHF TGCGCCAGCACCCCGACGGCGCCTCTACTCTGGAGTCAGCCCCAGCATTTT
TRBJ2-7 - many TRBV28 CASSPSHTYEQYF TGTGCCAGCAGTCCTTCACACACCTACGAGCAGTACTTC
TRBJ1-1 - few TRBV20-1 CSAPTLTVNTEAFF TGCAGTGCCCCAACCCTGACTGTGAACACTGAAGCTTTCTTT
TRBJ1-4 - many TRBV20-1 CSARDRRLGTNEKLFF TGCAGTGCTAGAGATCGTCGTCTGGGGACTAATGAAAAACTGTTTTTT
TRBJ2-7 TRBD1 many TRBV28 CASSFGPGEDRVDEQYF TGTGCCAGCAGTTTCGGTCCAGGGGAGGACAGGGTCGACGAGCAGTACTTC
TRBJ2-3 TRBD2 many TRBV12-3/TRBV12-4 CASSLGAGGYTDTQYF TGTGCCAGCAGTTTAGGGGCGGGAGGATACACAGATACGCAGTATTTT
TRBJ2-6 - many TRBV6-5 CASRQGSSSGANVLTF TGTGCCAGCAGACAGGGTTCAAGCTCTGGGGCCAACGTCCTGACTTTC
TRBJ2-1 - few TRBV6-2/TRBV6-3 CASSPTPDEQFF TGTGCCAGCAGTCCAACTCCCGATGAGCAGTTCTTC
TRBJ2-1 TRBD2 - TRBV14 CASSRSGLVQFF TGTGCCAGCAGCCGCTCGGGACTAGTACAGTTCTTC
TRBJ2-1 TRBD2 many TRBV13 CASSPVLRENSYNEQFF TGTGCCAGCAGCCCGGTTTTGCGGGAGAACTCCTACAATGAGCAGTTCTTC
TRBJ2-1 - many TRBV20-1 CSARDGRSSYNEQFF TGCAGTGCTAGAGATGGCAGGAGCTCCTACAATGAGCAGTTCTTC
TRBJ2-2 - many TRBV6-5 CASSLQGWTGELFF TGTGCCAGCAGTCTACAGGGATGGACCGGGGAGCTGTTTTTT
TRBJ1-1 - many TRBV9 CASSVGGGTGFGTEAFF TGTGCCAGCAGCGTAGGCGGGGGGACGGGTTTTGGCACTGAAGCTTTCTTT